The 24 T cell receptor beta chains in this list originate from one sample, sequenced in a study of blood T cell repertoires in COVID-19. The protocol was immunoSEQ multiplex PCR, while the TCRdb copy is restricted to in-frame clones and leaves out a portion. Of some 310,000 clones in the sample, about nine tenths were seen once. The sequenced sample consisted of peripheral blood. The receptors stem from a woman in her thirties with COVID-19, enrolled during active disease.

In DNA, the CDR3 is TGCGTAAATCCCGGGACAGGGGGCGCCAAAGTCAATGAAAAACTGTTTTTT. Amino acid sequence: CVNPGTGGAKVNEKLFF. The V and J genes are TRBV10-1 and TRBJ1-4, with 12 bases matching TRBD1. Germline CDR1 WNHNN, CDR2 SYGVQD (reference sequence). The CDR3 is made up of 17 amino acids.

The chain combines TRBV11-2 with TRBJ2-2; D unclear. Trimming pared 0 bases from V and 1 base from J, leaving 6 bases between. Per the germline V gene, CDR1 is SGHAT and CDR2 is FQNNGV. CDR3 size: 15 residues. CDR3 residues: CASSLDLQNTGELFF. The CDR3, as DNA: TGTGCCAGCAGCTTAGATTTACAGAACACCGGGGAGCTGTTTTTT.

V gene TRBV27 combines with J gene TRBJ2-7; 9 bases are shared with TRBD1. This CDR3 has 16 residues. After removal of 1 base from V and 3 bases from J, the junction contained 7 bases not matched to a gene. CDR1 MNHEY and CDR2 SMNVEV come from the germline V gene (reference sequence). CDR3 bases: TGTGCCAGCAGTTTATTAAGGGGACAGGGAATCTACGAGCAGTACTTC. Its translation: CASSLLRGQGIYEQYF.

The J gene is TRBJ2-3, the V gene TRBV4-1; 8 bases agree with TRBD2. The trim removed 11 bases at V and 1 base at J, leaving 11 bases unmatched. The CDR3 has 15 amino acids. Germline values: CDR1 MGHRA, CDR2 YSYEKL. The CDR3 loop reads CASGGGLLGTDTQYF. DNA for the CDR3: TGCGCCTCCGGGGGGGGACTCCTGGGCACAGATACGCAGTATTTT.

The chain combines TRBV6-2 or TRBV6-3 with TRBJ1-1; possibly TRBD1 for D (6 bases). The germline gives CDR1 MNHEY, CDR2 SVGEGT. This CDR3 spans 13 amino acids. The V gene lost 2 bases and the J gene lost 9 bases, with 13 bases spanning the gap. The CDR3 is CASSYRQGQKAFF. In DNA, the CDR3 is TGTGCCAGCAGTTACCGGCAGGGACAAAAAGCTTTCTTT.

The chain combines TRBV5-1 with TRBJ2-7, with TRBD1 matching over 8 bases. Germline trimming cut 2 bases from V and 3 bases from J; bases unmatched to any gene: 7. The germline V gene encodes CDR1 SGHRS and CDR2 YFSETQ. This CDR3 is 15 amino acids long. CDR3 nucleotide sequence: TGCGCCAGCAGCTTCCGGACAGGGAATGGCTACGAGCAGTACTTC. Translating gives CASSFRTGNGYEQYF.

The chain uses TRBV10-3 and TRBJ2-7, with 12 bases fitting TRBD2. The V segment lost 0 bases and the J segment 2 bases; nucleotides outside the gene matches: 2. This CDR3 spans 16 amino acids. Per germline, CDR1 ENHRY and CDR2 SYGVKD. For the CDR3, the DNA is TGTGCCATCAGTGAGTCTCTAGCGGGAGGGCCCTACGAGCAGTACTTC. It yields the protein CAISESLAGGPYEQYF.

CDR3: CASSTSGLGGGYAYNEQFF. CDR3 coding DNA: TGTGCCAGCAGTACCTCGGGTCTGGGCGGGGGATATGCCTACAATGAGCAGTTCTTC. The V call is TRBV28, the J call TRBJ2-1; TRBD2 matches 7 bases. The ends lost 5 bases at V and 2 bases at J; junction bases unmatched: 18. Germline CDR1 MDHEN, CDR2 SYDVKM. The CDR3 runs 19 residues.

The chain uses TRBV10-1 and TRBJ1-6; D is possibly TRBD1 (6 bases). The CDR3 spans 14 residues. Trimming took off 2 bases at V and 5 bases at J, with 7 bases between the two ends. Germline V lookup: CDR1 WNHNN, CDR2 SYGVQD (reference sequence). CDR3 nucleotides: TGCGCCAGCAGTGAGGACAGGAATAATTCACCCCTCCACTTT. Amino acid sequence: CASSEDRNNSPLHF.

The chain uses TRBV9 and TRBJ2-2; 7 bases fit TRBD1. Germline loops: CDR1 SGDLS, CDR2 YYNGEE. Unmatched junction bases numbered 9, after V lost 3 bases and J lost 4 bases. CDR3 length: 16 amino acids. This CDR3 is CASSGAGGFFTGELFF. DNA for the CDR3: TGTGCCAGCAGCGGTGCAGGGGGTTTCTTCACCGGGGAGCTGTTTTTT.

This clone was found once. The chain has TRBV12-3 or TRBV12-4 and TRBJ2-7, with a weak D call TRBD1 (5 bases). The V end was cut by 3 bases, the J end by 3 bases, with 9 bases between. The CDR3 runs to 13 residues. CDR3 loop: CASSFSGNYEQYF. DNA of the CDR3: TGTGCCAGCAGTTTTTCAGGGAACTACGAGCAGTACTTC.

This clone appeared a single time. The chain joins TRBV19 to TRBJ1-1; tentative D call: TRBD1 (5 bases). Between the trimmed V and J ends, which lost 2 bases and 0 bases, there was a span of 10 bases. Looked up from germline, CDR1 is LNHDA and CDR2 is SQIVND (reference sequence). This CDR3 contains 15 residues. The CDR3 region has the DNA TGTGCCAGTAGTATACTTAGGGGATTGAACACTGAAGCTTTCTTT. This gives the protein CASSILRGLNTEAFF.

The table lists this clone with a count of one. This chain connects TRBV11-2 to TRBJ2-5; D call uncertain. The length of the CDR3 is 13 residues. Germline V gene sequence: CDR1 SGHAT, CDR2 FQNNGV. V lost 5 bases and J lost 0, with 7 bases in between. The CDR3 spells CASSPRNQETQYF. CDR3 in DNA: TGTGCCAGCAGCCCGCGGAACCAAGAGACCCAGTACTTC.

The rearrangement uses TRBV14 and TRBJ2-7, with a tentative D call TRBD1 (6 bases). Trimming shortened V by 0 bases and J by 2 bases, and 11 bases separated the two germline ends. The CDR3 is made up of 15 amino acids. Germline V CDR1 and CDR2: SGHDN, FVKESK. The CDR3 DNA reads TGTGCCAGCAGCCAAGAAACAGGGTCGGCCTACGAGCAGTACTTC. Protein sequence: CASSQETGSAYEQYF.

The CDR3 sequence is CASSATGAPNYGYTF. Here the CDR3 DNA reads TGTGCCAGCAGCGCGACAGGGGCCCCTAACTATGGCTACACCTTC. The gene calls are TRBV7-8 and TRBJ1-2; 8 bases are shared with TRBD1. This CDR3 comprises 15 residues. CDR1 SGHVS and CDR2 FQNEAQ come from the germline V gene. V lost 5 bases and J lost 0; bases outside the gene matches: 5.

A single count supports this clone. This chain joins TRBV2 and TRBJ1-5, with TRBD1 matching 7 bases. V trimming: 0 bases; J trimming: 2 bases; junction bases outside the gene matches: 13. The CDR3 length is 19 residues. The germline CDR1 and CDR2 sequences are SNHLY and FYNNEI. CDR3 amino acids: CASSEARQGVGRGNQPQHF. In DNA, the CDR3 is TGTGCCAGCAGTGAAGCTCGACAGGGCGTGGGTAGGGGCAATCAGCCCCAGCATTTT.

This clone showed up just a few times. V usage is TRBV2 and J usage is TRBJ1-4; maybe TRBD1 (6 bases). Trimming removed 7 bases from V and 4 bases from J, with 13 bases in between. In germline, CDR1 is SNHLY, CDR2 FYNNEI. This CDR3 region has 14 residues. The CDR3 sequence is CASILDRVNEKLFF. CDR3 nucleotide sequence: TGTGCCAGCATCTTGGACAGAGTTAATGAAAAACTGTTTTTT.

The sample holds one count of this clone. The chain has TRBV5-1 and TRBJ2-7; no firm D call. The germline CDR1 and CDR2 sequences are SGHRS and YFSETQ. CDR3 length: 14 amino acids. Trimming removed 4 bases at V and 4 bases at J, with 15 bases between. The DNA for the CDR3 is TGCGCCAGCAGCCCCACCTCCATACAGTACGAGCAGTACTTC. Protein: CASSPTSIQYEQYF.

This chain uses TRBV5-6 with TRBJ1-2; 9 nucleotides agree with TRBD1. The trim removed 2 bases at V and 7 bases at J, leaving 9 bases unmatched. Germline values: CDR1 SGHDT, CDR2 YYEEEE. This CDR3 has 15 amino acids. CDR3 nucleotide sequence: TGTGCCAGCAGCTTACAACAGGGGGCTTTGGGTGGCTACACCTTC. Its translation: CASSLQQGALGGYTF.

Note on this clone: At the DNA level, this CDR3 is encoded by other sequences in the same sample as well. The CDR3 here is CAISESSGSYEQYF. CDR3 nucleotide sequence: TGTGCCATCAGTGAGTCTAGCGGGAGCTACGAGCAGTACTTC. V usage is TRBV10-3 and J usage is TRBJ2-7, with TRBD2 identical over 9 bases. CDR1 is ENHRY and CDR2 is SYGVKD in the germline V gene. This CDR3 is built from 14 residues. With 0 bases clipped from V and 3 bases from J, the junction kept 0 bases outside the gene matches.

A few counts support this clone. The chain has TRBV5-6 and TRBJ1-3; TRBD1 matches at 8 bases. This CDR3 is built from 16 residues. The V segment lost 0 bases and the J segment 3 bases; nucleotides outside the gene matches: 5. Per germline, CDR1 SGHDT and CDR2 YYEEEE. The CDR3 DNA reads as TGTGCCAGCAGCTTGGTAGGACAGGGCATTGGAAACACCATATATTTT. It translates to CASSLVGQGIGNTIYF.

CDR3 loop: CASSRDRNYGYTF. CDR3 sequence (DNA): TGTGCCAGCAGTAGGGACAGAAACTATGGCTACACCTTC. V is TRBV28 and J is TRBJ1-2, with 7 positions matching TRBD1. Per germline, CDR1 MDHEN and CDR2 SYDVKM. V trimming: 5 bases; J trimming: 2 bases; junction bases outside the gene matches: 2. The CDR3 is 13 amino acids.

The chain combines TRBV28 with TRBJ2-3; D is unclear. Trimming left V 1 base short and J 5 bases short, with 4 bases between. The CDR3 has 12 amino acids. Germline assignment: CDR1 MDHEN and CDR2 SYDVKM. CDR3 region: CASSLFLDTQYF. CDR3 coding DNA: TGTGCCAGCAGTTTATTCCTAGATACGCAGTATTTT.

The rearrangement joins TRBV21-1 to TRBJ2-1; the table's D call TRBD2 went unverified against the DNA. TRBV21-1 is a recognized pseudogene. This CDR3 spans 16 amino acids. CDR3 sequence reads: CASSRRTSGKDNEQFF. CDR3 bases: TGTGCCAGCAGCAGGCGGACTAGCGGGAAGGACAATGAGCAGTTCTTC.